This TCR beta chain was observed in a study of cytomegalovirus exposure and HLA in healthy donors. Overall study: Earlier, 117 million unique TCR beta sequences were recovered from about 200 million T cells by an analysis. General study points: Serostatus for CMV was the only available immune exposure information.

For this clone: Its antigen is not known.

Amplification used 60 Vbeta primers and 13 Jbeta primers. The data were produced by immunoSEQ multiplex PCR, yet TCRdb's version contains in-frame clones alone and is incomplete. Among about 100,000 clones listed, 70% to 85% were seen once. Germline V CDR1 and CDR2: MNHEY, SVGAGI. The CDR3 consists of 14 residues. V shed 6 bases and J shed 10 bases, with 18 bases lying between them. The origin of this receptor is a woman between 18 and 29 years old in good health and CMV-seropositive. J is TRBJ2-2 and V is TRBV6-5; D is ambiguous. The sample comprised PBMCs. The CDR3 sequence: CASSPPAEATELFF. In DNA form, the CDR3 reads TGTGCCAGCAGCCCCCCGGCGGAAGCGACGGAGCTGTTTTTT.